A selection of T cell receptor beta chains follows, all from one sample in a study of low-dose radiotherapy and immunotherapy resistance in tumors. TCRdb used MiXCR to reprocess the reads, holding one entry per CDR3 protein. The sample consists of tens of thousands of distinct CDR3 sequences, 12% of them appearing once. This material consisted of PBMCs, taken before treatment. These receptors were taken from a female donor with ovarian cancer. Both conserved end residues are trimmed from each CDR3. Each record gives: J gene, V gene, CDR3 protein.

TRBJ2-5,TRBV7-9,ASSPGESQETQY
TRBJ1-5,TRBV6-6,ASSYRTQPQH
TRBJ1-6,TRBV6-5,ASIWSPGEGSDSPLH
TRBJ2-6,TRBV5-1,ASSLGSAESGANVLT
TRBJ2-1,TRBV7-2,ASSPGQYSINEQF
TRBJ1-4,TRBV6-2/TRBV6-3,ASTGPGEKLF
TRBJ2-7,TRBV27,ASSLGGLGMSSYEQY
TRBJ1-5,TRBV7-6,ASSFSWDQPQH
TRBJ2-2,TRBV3-1,ASSPRLASNTGELF
TRBJ1-3,TRBV6-5,ASQTMPGTGGENTIY
TRBJ2-1,TRBV28,ASSWTGQSYNEQF
TRBJ1-3,TRBV2,ASSGGREGFGNTIY
TRBJ2-7,TRBV6-5,ASIPGASSREQY
TRBJ2-2,TRBV7-3,ASSLTIPANTGELF
TRBJ1-1,TRBV27,ASSLLRNTEAF
TRBJ2-3,TRBV12-3/TRBV12-4,ASRAGTGGRDTQY
TRBJ2-3,TRBV20-1,SASPRQGARDTQY
TRBJ1-4,TRBV30,AWSKTGGGEKLF
TRBJ2-7,TRBV14,ASSVIASRSYEQY
TRBJ1-2,TRBV29-1,SVPGHDLVYT
TRBJ2-7,TRBV28,ASTTPTGEQY
TRBJ1-2,TRBV6-1,ASSRDRGNYGYT
TRBJ2-1,TRBV28,ASTLGTGGLNEQF
TRBJ2-3,TRBV5-5,ASSGLSGADTQY
TRBJ1-1,TRBV5-4,ASSQADRGTEAF
TRBJ1-2,TRBV9,ASSNRLRTGGDGYT
TRBJ1-5,TRBV20-1,SARAQGNNQPQH
TRBJ2-1,TRBV7-9,ASSLQGPEYNEQF
TRBJ2-2,TRBV9,ASSGQGSNTGELF
TRBJ2-5,TRBV15,ATSRAQELQETQY